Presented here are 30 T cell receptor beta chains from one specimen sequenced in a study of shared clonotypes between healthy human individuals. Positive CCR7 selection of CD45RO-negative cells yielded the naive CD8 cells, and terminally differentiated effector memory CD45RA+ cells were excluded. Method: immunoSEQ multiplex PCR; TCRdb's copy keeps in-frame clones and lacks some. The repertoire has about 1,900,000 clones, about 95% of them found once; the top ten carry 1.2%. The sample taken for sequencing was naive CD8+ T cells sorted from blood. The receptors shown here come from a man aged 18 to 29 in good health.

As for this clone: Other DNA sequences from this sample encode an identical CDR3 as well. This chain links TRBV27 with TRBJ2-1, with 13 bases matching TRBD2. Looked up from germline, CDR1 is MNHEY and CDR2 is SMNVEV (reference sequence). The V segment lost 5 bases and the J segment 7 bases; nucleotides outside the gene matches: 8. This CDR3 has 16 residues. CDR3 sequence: CASSTLLAGGLNEQFF. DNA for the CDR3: TGTGCCAGCAGTACCCTACTAGCGGGGGGGCTAAATGAGCAGTTCTTC.

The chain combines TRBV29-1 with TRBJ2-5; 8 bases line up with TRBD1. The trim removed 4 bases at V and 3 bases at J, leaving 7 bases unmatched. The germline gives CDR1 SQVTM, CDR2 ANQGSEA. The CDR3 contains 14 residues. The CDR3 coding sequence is TGCAGCGTTGGGGGCTGGGGACAGGAAGAGACCCAGTACTTC. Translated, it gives CSVGGWGQEETQYF.

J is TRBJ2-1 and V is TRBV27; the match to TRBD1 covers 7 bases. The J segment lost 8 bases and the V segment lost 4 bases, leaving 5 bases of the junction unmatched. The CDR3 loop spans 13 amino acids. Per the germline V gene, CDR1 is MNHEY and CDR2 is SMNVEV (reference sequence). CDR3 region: CASSSTGTHEQFF. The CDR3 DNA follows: TGTGCCAGCAGTTCGACAGGGACGCATGAGCAGTTCTTC.

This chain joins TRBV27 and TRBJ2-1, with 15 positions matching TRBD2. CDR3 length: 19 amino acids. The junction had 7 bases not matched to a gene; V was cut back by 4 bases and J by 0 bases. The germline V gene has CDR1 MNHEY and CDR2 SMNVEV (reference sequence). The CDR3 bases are TGTGCCAGCAGTTCTCTGGGGACTAGCGGGAGGTACTCCTACAATGAGCAGTTCTTC. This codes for CASSSLGTSGRYSYNEQFF.

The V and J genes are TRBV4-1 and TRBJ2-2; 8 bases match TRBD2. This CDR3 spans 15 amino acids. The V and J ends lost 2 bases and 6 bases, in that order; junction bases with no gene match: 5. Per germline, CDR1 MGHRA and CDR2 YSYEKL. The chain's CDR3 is CASSQRRGVAGELFF. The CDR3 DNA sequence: TGCGCCAGCAGCCAAAGGCGGGGGGTGGCCGGGGAGCTGTTTTTT.

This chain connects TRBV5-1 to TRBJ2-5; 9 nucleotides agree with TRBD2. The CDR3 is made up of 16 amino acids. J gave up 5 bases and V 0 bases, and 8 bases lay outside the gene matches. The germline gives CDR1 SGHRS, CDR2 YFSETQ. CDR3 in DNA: TGCGCCAGCAGCTTGGATAGCGGGGGTTTTGCGGAGACCCAGTACTTC. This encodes CASSLDSGGFAETQYF.

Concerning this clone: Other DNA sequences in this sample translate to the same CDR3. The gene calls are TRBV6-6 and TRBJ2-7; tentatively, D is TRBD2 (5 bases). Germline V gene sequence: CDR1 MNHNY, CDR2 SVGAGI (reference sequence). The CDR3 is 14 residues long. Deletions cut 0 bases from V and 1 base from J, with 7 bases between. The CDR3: CASSYSGESYEQYF. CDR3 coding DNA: TGTGCCAGCAGTTACTCGGGAGAATCCTACGAGCAGTACTTC.

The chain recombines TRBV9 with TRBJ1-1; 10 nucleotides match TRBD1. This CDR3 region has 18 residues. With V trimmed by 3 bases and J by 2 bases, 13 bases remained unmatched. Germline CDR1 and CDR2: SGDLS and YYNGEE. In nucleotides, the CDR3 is TGTGCCAGCAGCGGGGGTCCCAAGACAGGGGGCGCAAACACTGAAGCTTTCTTT. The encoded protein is CASSGGPKTGGANTEAFF.

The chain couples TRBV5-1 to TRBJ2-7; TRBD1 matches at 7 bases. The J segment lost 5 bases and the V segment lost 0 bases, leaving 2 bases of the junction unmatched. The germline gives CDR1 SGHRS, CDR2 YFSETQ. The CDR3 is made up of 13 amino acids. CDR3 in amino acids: CASSLAGQNEQYF. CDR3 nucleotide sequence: TGCGCCAGCAGCTTGGCGGGACAGAACGAGCAGTACTTC.

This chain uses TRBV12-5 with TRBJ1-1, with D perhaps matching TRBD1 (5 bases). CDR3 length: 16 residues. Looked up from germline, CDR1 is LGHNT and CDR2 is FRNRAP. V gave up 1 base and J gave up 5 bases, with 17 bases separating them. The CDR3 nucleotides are TGTGCTAGTGGTTTGGCAACGCAGGGTCCGGAGACTGAAGCTTTCTTT. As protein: CASGLATQGPETEAFF.

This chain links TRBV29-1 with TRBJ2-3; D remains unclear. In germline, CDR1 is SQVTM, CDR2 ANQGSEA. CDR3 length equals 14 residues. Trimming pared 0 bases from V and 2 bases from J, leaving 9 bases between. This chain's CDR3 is CSVEEGQITDTQYF. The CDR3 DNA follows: TGCAGCGTTGAAGAGGGTCAGATCACAGATACGCAGTATTTT.

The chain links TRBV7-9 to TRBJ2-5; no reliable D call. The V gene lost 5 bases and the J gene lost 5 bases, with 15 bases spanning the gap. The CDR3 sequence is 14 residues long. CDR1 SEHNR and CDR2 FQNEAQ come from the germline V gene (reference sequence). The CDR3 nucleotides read TGTGCCAGCAGCCCTCCTGAGTCATGGGAGACCCAGTACTTC. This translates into CASSPPESWETQYF.

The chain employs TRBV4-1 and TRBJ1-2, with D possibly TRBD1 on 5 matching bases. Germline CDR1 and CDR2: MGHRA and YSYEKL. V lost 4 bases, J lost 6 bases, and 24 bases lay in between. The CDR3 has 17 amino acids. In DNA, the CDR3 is TGCGCCAGCAGCCCGTCAGCCGGGACCCTAGCAGCAAATGGCTACACCTTC. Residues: CASSPSAGTLAANGYTF.

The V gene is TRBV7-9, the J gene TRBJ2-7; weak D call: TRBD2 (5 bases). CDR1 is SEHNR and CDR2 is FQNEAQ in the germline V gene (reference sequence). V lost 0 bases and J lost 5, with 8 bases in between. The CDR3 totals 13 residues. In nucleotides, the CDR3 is TGTGCCAGCAGCTTAGCGACGAGGGACGAGCAGTACTTC. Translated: CASSLATRDEQYF.

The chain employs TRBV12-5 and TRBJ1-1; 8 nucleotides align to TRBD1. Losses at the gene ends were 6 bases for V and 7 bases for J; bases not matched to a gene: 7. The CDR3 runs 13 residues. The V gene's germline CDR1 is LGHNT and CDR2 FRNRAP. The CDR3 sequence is CASGLRQGIEAFF. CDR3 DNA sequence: TGTGCTAGTGGCCTAAGACAGGGGATTGAAGCTTTCTTT.

CDR3 in amino acids: CASSFRESPSGQGSYEQYF. The CDR3 coding sequence is TGCGCCAGCAGCTTTCGTGAATCCCCCTCCGGGCAGGGGTCCTACGAGCAGTACTTC. This sequence joins TRBV4-1 and TRBJ2-7, with D perhaps matching TRBD1 (6 bases). Trimming removed 5 bases at V and 1 base at J, with 27 bases between. Germline-derived CDR1 and CDR2 are MGHRA and YSYEKL. This CDR3 contains 19 residues.

CDR3 bases: TGTGCCAGCAGTATGTTCTATAATTCACCCCTCCACTTT. Translated: CASSMFYNSPLHF. This sequence joins TRBV27 and TRBJ1-6; D is undetermined. Deletions cut 5 bases from V and 3 bases from J, with 5 bases between. The CDR3 is 13 residues long. The germline CDR1 and CDR2 sequences are MNHEY and SMNVEV (reference sequence).

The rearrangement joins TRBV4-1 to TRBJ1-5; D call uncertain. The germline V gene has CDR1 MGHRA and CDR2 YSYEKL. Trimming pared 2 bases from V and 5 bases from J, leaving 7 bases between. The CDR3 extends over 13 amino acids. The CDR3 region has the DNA TGCGCCAGCAGCCAAACTGCGGATCAGCCCCAGCATTTT. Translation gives CASSQTADQPQHF.

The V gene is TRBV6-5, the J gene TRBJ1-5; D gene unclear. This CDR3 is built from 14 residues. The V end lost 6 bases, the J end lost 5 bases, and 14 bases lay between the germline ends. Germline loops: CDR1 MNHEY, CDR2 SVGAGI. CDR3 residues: CASRPTLWDQPQHF. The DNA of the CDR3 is TGTGCCAGCAGACCCACGCTTTGGGATCAGCCCCAGCATTTT.

CDR3 loop: CASDSRGSGTGTYEQYF. CDR3 nucleotide sequence: TGTGCCAGCGATTCCCGGGGGAGCGGGACAGGTACCTACGAGCAGTACTTC. The chain uses TRBV13 and TRBJ2-7, with a tentative D call TRBD1 (8 bases). The CDR3 consists of 17 residues. V lost 8 bases, J lost 2 bases, and 25 bases lay in between. Germline V gene lookup returns CDR1 PRHDT and CDR2 FYEKMQ (reference sequence).

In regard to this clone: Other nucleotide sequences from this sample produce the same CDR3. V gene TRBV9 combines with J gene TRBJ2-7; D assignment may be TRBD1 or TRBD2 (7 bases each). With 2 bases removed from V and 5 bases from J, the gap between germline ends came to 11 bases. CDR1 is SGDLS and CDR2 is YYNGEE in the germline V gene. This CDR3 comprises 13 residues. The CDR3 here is CASSVGGGNEQYF. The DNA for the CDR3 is TGTGCCAGCAGCGTGGGAGGGGGCAACGAGCAGTACTTC.

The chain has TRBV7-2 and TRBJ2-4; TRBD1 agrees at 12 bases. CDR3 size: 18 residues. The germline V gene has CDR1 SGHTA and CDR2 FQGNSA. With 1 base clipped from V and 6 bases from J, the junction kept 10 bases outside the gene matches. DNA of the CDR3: TGTGCCAGCAGCTTAGGGGTCGGGACAGGGGGCGAGATAAACATTCAGTACTTC. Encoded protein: CASSLGVGTGGEINIQYF.

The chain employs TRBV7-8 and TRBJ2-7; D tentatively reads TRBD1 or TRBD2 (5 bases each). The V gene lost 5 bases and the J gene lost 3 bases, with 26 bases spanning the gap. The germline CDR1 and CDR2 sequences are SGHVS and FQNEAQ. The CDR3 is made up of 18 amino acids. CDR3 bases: TGTGCCAGCAGCCCGGCCCTGGTGGGTCCAGGGAGCGACTACGAGCAGTACTTC. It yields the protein CASSPALVGPGSDYEQYF. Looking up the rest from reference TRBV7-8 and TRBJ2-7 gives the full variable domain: GAGVSQSPRYKVAKRGQDVALRCDPISGHVSLFWYQQALGQGPEFLTYFQNEAQLDKSGLPSDRFFAERPEGSVSTLKIQRTQQEDSAVYLCASSPALVGPGSDYEQYFGPGTRLTVT.

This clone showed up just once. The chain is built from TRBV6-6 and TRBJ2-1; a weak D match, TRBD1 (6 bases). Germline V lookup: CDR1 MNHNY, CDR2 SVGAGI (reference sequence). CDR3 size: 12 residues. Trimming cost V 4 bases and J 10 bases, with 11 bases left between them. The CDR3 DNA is TGTGCCAGCAGTTGGGACACGGACGAGCAGTTCTTC. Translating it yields CASSWDTDEQFF.

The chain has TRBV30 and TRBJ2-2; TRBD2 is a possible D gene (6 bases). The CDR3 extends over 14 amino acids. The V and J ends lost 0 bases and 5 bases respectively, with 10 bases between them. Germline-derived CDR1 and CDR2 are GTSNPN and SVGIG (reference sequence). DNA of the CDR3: TGTGCCTGGAGTGTAATCCGGGGGACCGGGGAGCTGTTTTTT. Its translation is CAWSVIRGTGELFF.

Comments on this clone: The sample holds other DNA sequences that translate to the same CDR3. CDR3 bases: TGCGCCAGCAGCCAAGAGGGTGAGGGATTAAACACTGAAGCTTTCTTT. Encoded protein: CASSQEGEGLNTEAFF. This chain links TRBV4-1 with TRBJ1-1; D remains unclear. Per germline, CDR1 MGHRA and CDR2 YSYEKL. CDR3 length: 16 amino acids. V was clipped by 0 bases and J by 2 bases, with 13 bases between them.

CDR3 protein: CASRPAGQRNTEAFF. DNA of the CDR3: TGTGCCAGCAGGCCGGCGGGACAGAGAAACACTGAAGCTTTCTTT. The chain employs TRBV2 and TRBJ1-1; 7 bases match TRBD1. This CDR3 spans 15 amino acids. J lost 2 bases, V lost 6 bases, and 9 bases had no gene match. Germline CDR1 reads SNHLY; CDR2 reads FYNNEI.

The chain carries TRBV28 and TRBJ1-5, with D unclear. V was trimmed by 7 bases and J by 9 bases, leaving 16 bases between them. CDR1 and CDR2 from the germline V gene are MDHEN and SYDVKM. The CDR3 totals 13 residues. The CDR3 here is CASTRGLGGPQHF. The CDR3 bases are TGTGCCAGCACGCGCGGCCTAGGTGGGCCCCAGCATTTT.

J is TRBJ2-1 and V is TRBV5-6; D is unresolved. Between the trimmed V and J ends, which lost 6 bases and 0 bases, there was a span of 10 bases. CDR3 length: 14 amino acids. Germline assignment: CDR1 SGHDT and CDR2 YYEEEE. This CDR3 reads CASNGLSSYNEQFF. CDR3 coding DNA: TGTGCCAGCAACGGGTTAAGCTCCTACAATGAGCAGTTCTTC. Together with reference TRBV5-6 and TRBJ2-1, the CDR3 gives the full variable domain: DAGVTQSPTHLIKTRGQQVTLRCSPKSGHDTVSWYQQALGQGPQFIFQYYEEEERQRGNFPDRFSGHQFPNYSSELNVNALLLGDSALYLCASNGLSSYNEQFFGPGTRLTVL.

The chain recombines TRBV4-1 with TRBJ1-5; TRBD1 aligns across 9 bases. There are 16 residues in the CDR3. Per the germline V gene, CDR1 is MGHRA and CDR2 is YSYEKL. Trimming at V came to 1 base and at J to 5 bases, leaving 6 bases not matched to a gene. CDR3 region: CASSQGDREAYQPQHF. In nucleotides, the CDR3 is TGCGCCAGCAGCCAAGGGGACAGGGAGGCTTATCAGCCCCAGCATTTT.